The TCR beta chain described here comes from a study of blood T cell repertoires in COVID-19. Study-wide background: PBMCs, B-cell-depleted T cells, or T cells were the source of the cDNA or gDNA that made up the material.

This clone was seen just once. The repertoire was sequenced with immunoSEQ multiplex PCR; TCRdb's copy has only in-frame clones and lacks some. The data show around 120,000 clones, roughly nine tenths seen once. The CDR3 consists of 15 residues. The V gene end was trimmed by 5 bases and the J gene end by 2 bases; junction bases not matched to a gene: 8. Germline-derived CDR1 and CDR2 are SGHVS and FQNEAQ. This TCR came from a man in his 60s with COVID-19, enrolled during active disease. The V and J genes are TRBV7-8 and TRBJ2-7, with 8 positions matching TRBD2. The sequenced sample was peripheral blood. CDR3 sequence: CASSIGTSGAYEQYF. For the CDR3, the DNA is TGTGCCAGCAGCATAGGGACTAGTGGGGCCTACGAGCAGTACTTC.